This T cell receptor (beta chain) was identified in a study of blood T cells in healthy people across ages. The CDR3 extends over 14 amino acids. Per germline, CDR1 SEHNR and CDR2 FQNEAQ (reference sequence). V gave up 6 bases and J gave up 5 bases, with 16 bases separating them. Samples each yielded at least 5.5 micrograms of total RNA. Sample-barcoded 5' priming and a J-beta primer mix drove a second PCR of 7 to 11 cycles. TCRdb independently ran MiXCR on the 5' RACE reads; one entry per CDR3 protein. The table includes 1.8 million or so distinct CDR3 sequences, roughly two fifths detected once. The table lists this clonotype with a few counts.

The sample was blood. This clonotype was sampled from a human donor in good health. V and J are TRBV7-9 and TRBJ1-2, with a tentative D call TRBD1 (6 bases). The CDR3 region is CASSYNDRQYGYTF. CDR3 coding DNA: TGTGCCAGCAGTTATAATGACAGGCAATATGGCTACACCTTC.